A single sample gave rise to the 14 T cell receptor beta chains below, sequenced in a study of cytomegalovirus exposure and HLA in healthy donors. The primer mix had 60 Vbeta and 13 Jbeta primers. Measured with immunoSEQ multiplex PCR; TCRdb has only the in-frame clones, and not every one. The specimen's table records over 120,000 clones. What was sequenced was PBMCs. The receptors originated from a male donor in good health and CMV-seronegative.

CDR3 amino acids: CASSRGRTVYEAFF. DNA of the CDR3: TGTGCCAGTAGCAGGGGAAGGACTGTATATGAAGCTTTCTTT. The chain has TRBV19 and TRBJ1-1; D perhaps matches TRBD1 (6 bases). The CDR3 has 14 amino acids. Germline lookup yields CDR1 LNHDA and CDR2 SQIVND (reference sequence). The V end lost 6 bases, the J end lost 7 bases, and 18 bases lay between the germline ends.

The rearrangement uses TRBV27 and TRBJ1-4, with 10 bases that match TRBD1. This CDR3 contains 17 residues. CDR1 and CDR2 (germline): MNHEY, SMNVEV (reference sequence). V dropped 5 bases and J dropped 8; count of bases not matched to a gene: 14. In DNA, the CDR3 is TGTGCCAGCAGTACCTCGGGACAGGGGCTCGGGAACGAAAAACTGTTTTTT. Translation gives CASSTSGQGLGNEKLFF.

This chain uses TRBV15 with TRBJ1-4, with unresolved D. Germline lookup yields CDR1 LNHNV and CDR2 YYDKDF (reference sequence). V was pared by 1 base and J by 8 bases, with 8 bases between. The CDR3 contains 13 residues. The CDR3 region is CATSRVRGEKLFF. As DNA, the CDR3 is TGTGCCACCAGCAGAGTACGAGGCGAAAAACTGTTTTTT. Using reference TRBV15 and TRBJ1-4 for the parts outside the CDR3, the full variable domain is DAMVIQNPRYQVTQFGKPVTLSCSQTLNHNVMYWYQQKSSQAPKLLFHYYDKDFNNEADTPDNFQSRRPNTSFCFLDIRSPGLGDTAMYLCATSRVRGEKLFFGSGTQLSVL.

V gene TRBV5-1 combines with J gene TRBJ2-5; D not resolved. V was cut by 0 bases and J by 9 bases, with 24 bases left in between. The CDR3 runs 17 residues. Germline CDR1 SGHRS, CDR2 YFSETQ. Here the CDR3 reads CASSLGFGVGQVSAQYF. In DNA, the CDR3 is TGCGCCAGCAGCTTGGGCTTCGGCGTGGGCCAGGTATCGGCCCAGTACTTC. Drawing the rest from reference TRBV5-1 and TRBJ2-5, the complete variable domain is KAGVTQTPRYLIKTRGQQVTLSCSPISGHRSVSWYQQTPGQGLQFLFEYFSETQRNKGNFPGRFSGRQFSNSRSEMNVSTLELGDSALYLCASSLGFGVGQVSAQYFGPGTRLLVL.

The J gene is TRBJ1-1, the V gene TRBV30; a weak D match, TRBD1 (5 bases). Germline CDR1 GTSNPN, CDR2 SVGIG (reference sequence). The CDR3 is made up of 15 amino acids. V was clipped by 5 bases and J by 1 base, with 17 bases between them. CDR3 in DNA: TGTGCCTGGGAACTGGTGAGAGACAGGAACACTGAAGCTTTCTTT. It specifies CAWELVRDRNTEAFF.

The chain employs TRBV6-5 and TRBJ2-7; weak D call: TRBD2 (6 bases). The V end lost 4 bases, the J end lost 6 bases, and 13 bases lay between the germline ends. This CDR3 has 13 residues. The V gene's germline CDR1 is MNHEY and CDR2 SVGAGI. In nucleotides, the CDR3 is TGTGCCAGCAGTTTGCGGGATCTACGCGAGCAGTACTTC. Translated, it gives CASSLRDLREQYF.

This sequence joins TRBV6-1 and TRBJ2-1, with TRBD2 matching over 10 bases. The CDR3 is 16 amino acids. Germline V gene lookup returns CDR1 MNHNS and CDR2 SASEGT. V lost 2 bases and J lost 7; bases outside the gene matches: 8. In nucleotides, the CDR3 is TGTGCCAGCAGTGAATTAAGCGGGAGGGCCTCAAATGAGCAGTTCTTC. Translated, it gives CASSELSGRASNEQFF.

The V gene is TRBV5-4, the J gene TRBJ1-2; maybe TRBD1 (6 bases). The ends were cut back, 0 bases at V and 7 bases at J, with 13 bases in the middle. Germline values: CDR1 SGHNT, CDR2 YYREEE (reference sequence). The CDR3 has 14 amino acids. The CDR3 DNA sequence: TGTGCCAGCAGCTTGGACAGGGTAAATTCTGGCTACACCTTC. It translates to CASSLDRVNSGYTF. The full variable domain, its missing parts supplied by reference TRBV5-4 and TRBJ1-2, is ETGVTQSPTHLIKTRGQQVTLRCSSQSGHNTVSWYQQALGQGPQFIFQYYREEENGRGNFPPRFSGLQFPNYSSELNVNALELDDSALYLCASSLDRVNSGYTFGSGTRLTVV.

The chain combines TRBV2 with TRBJ2-2, with TRBD2 matching over 11 bases. This CDR3 contains 15 residues. Germline CDR1 is SNHLY and CDR2 is FYNNEI. V was clipped by 5 bases and J by 2 bases; unmatched bases: 1. Here the CDR3 reads CASSTSGGNTGELFF. The DNA of the CDR3 is TGTGCCAGCAGTACTAGCGGGGGCAACACCGGGGAGCTGTTTTTT.

The gene calls are TRBV18 and TRBJ2-7; tentative D call: TRBD1 (5 bases). The length of the CDR3 is 13 residues. The germline V gene encodes CDR1 KGHSH and CDR2 LQKENI. With 2 bases removed from V and 3 bases from J, the gap between germline ends came to 8 bases. The CDR3 loop reads CASSPRQIYEQYF. In DNA form, the CDR3 reads TGTGCCAGCTCACCAAGACAGATCTACGAGCAGTACTTC.

The chain joins TRBV7-9 to TRBJ2-3, with a possible D match to TRBD1 (5 bases). The germline CDR1 and CDR2 sequences are SEHNR and FQNEAQ (reference sequence). The CDR3 contains 13 residues. Trimming took 5 bases from V and 5 from J, leaving 11 bases between them. The CDR3 bases are TGTGCCAGCAGCCGCAGGGCGGAAGATACGCAGTATTTT. As protein: CASSRRAEDTQYF.

This chain uses TRBV14 with TRBJ2-1; 9 bases are a match to TRBD2. The length of the CDR3 is 15 residues. Germline-derived CDR1 and CDR2 are SGHDN and FVKESK. Trimming cost V 4 bases and J 3 bases; bases outside gene matches: 4. The CDR3 spells CASSLASGVYNEQFF. CDR3 sequence (DNA): TGTGCCAGCAGCCTTGCTAGCGGGGTCTACAATGAGCAGTTCTTC.

The V call is TRBV6-5, the J call TRBJ1-5; maybe TRBD1 (5 bases). Germline assignment: CDR1 MNHEY and CDR2 SVGAGI. Trimming took off 4 bases at V and 5 bases at J, with 18 bases between the two ends. This CDR3 has 16 amino acids. The CDR3 DNA sequence: TGTGCCAGCAGTTCTGGGGGACTCTGGACCGATCAGCCCCAGCATTTT. This codes for CASSSGGLWTDQPQHF.

This rearrangement joins TRBV7-2 to TRBJ1-1; D not resolved. The CDR3 extends over 14 amino acids. V was clipped by 5 bases and J by 0 bases, with 10 bases between them. Germline V gene data show CDR1 as SGHTA and CDR2 as FQGNSA. CDR3 loop: CASSRQRMNTEAFF. CDR3 nucleotide sequence: TGTGCCAGCAGCCGGCAGCGGATGAACACTGAAGCTTTCTTT. Combining the CDR3 with reference TRBV7-2 and TRBJ1-1 gives the whole variable domain GAGVSQSPSNKVTEKGKDVELRCDPISGHTALYWYRQSLGQGLEFLIYFQGNSAPDKSGLPSDRFSAERTGGSVSTLTIQRTQQEDSAVYLCASSRQRMNTEAFFGQGTRLTVV.